The clone carrying this T cell receptor beta chain occurred a few times. As yet, its antigen is unknown. This specimen belongs to a study of blood T cells in healthy people across ages. Study-level results: Older age coincided with a roughly linear decline in TCR beta diversity per million T cells. Relative to aged donors, long-lived donors carried more naive CD4+ cells and displayed higher diversity. The percentage of naive T cells correlated strongly with TCR beta diversity.

A sample-barcoded 5' primer and a J-beta primer mix were used in a second PCR of about 7 to 12 cycles. TCRdb itself ran the 5' RACE reads through MiXCR, one entry per CDR3 protein. The sample contains 700,000 to 850,000 distinct CDR3 sequences, under 40% of which appear only once. Each sample yielded at least 5.5 micrograms of PBMC total RNA. V was trimmed by 5 bases and J by 3 bases, leaving 8 bases between them. Looked up from germline, CDR1 is MDHEN and CDR2 is SYDVKM. The CDR3 has 13 residues. V gene TRBV28 combines with J gene TRBJ2-4; the D gene is possibly TRBD2 (6 bases). What was sequenced was blood. The clonotype was recovered from a man aged 18-30 years in good health. The CDR3 is CASSPGDKNIQYF. The DNA for the CDR3 is TGTGCCAGCAGTCCGGGGGACAAAAACATTCAGTACTTC. The full variable domain, with the rest looked up from reference TRBV28 and TRBJ2-4, is DVKVTQSSRYLVKRTGEKVFLECVQDMDHENMFWYRQDPGLGLRLIYFSYDVKMKEKGDIPEGYSVSREKKERFSLILESASTNQTSMYLCASSPGDKNIQYFGAGTRLSVL.